This record concerns one T cell receptor (beta chain) sequence. TCRdb re-called the RT-PCR reads through MiXCR, storing one row per CDR3 protein. The sample holds around 700,000 distinct CDR3 sequences, 12% to 15% seen once. V was clipped by 2 bases and J by 6 bases, with 13 bases between them. CDR3 length: 15 residues. The receptor was derived from a female donor in good health, serving as a healthy control. V is TRBV12-3 or TRBV12-4 and J is TRBJ2-2; D possibly uses TRBD1 or TRBD2 (5 bases each). The sequenced material came from memory CD4+ T cells from blood. The CDR3 DNA reads as TGTGCCAGCAGTTTACGAGGGGCGCAAGCCGGGGAGCTGTTTTTT. It is translated as CASSLRGAQAGELFF.